The source of this T cell receptor (beta chain) is a study of blood T cells in healthy people across ages. Through a sample-barcoded 5' primer and a J-beta primer mix, a second PCR was run for roughly 7 to 12 cycles. TCRdb redid the calling of the 5' RACE reads with MiXCR, one entry per CDR3 protein. The sample yields about 750,000 distinct CDR3 sequences, 50% to 65% seen once. On this clonotype: Its antigen is unknown.

Total RNA extracted from each sample amounted to at least 5 micrograms. Notes on the study in general: Per million T cells, the diversity of TCR beta decreased roughly linearly as age advanced. Estimated diversity across one million T cells was deemed an underestimate. Reliance upon unsorted PBMCs precluded definitive naive versus antigen-experienced comparison.

This CDR3 contains 14 residues. The V gene end was trimmed by 6 bases and the J gene end by 1 base; junction bases not matched to a gene: 3. The V gene's germline CDR1 is ENHRY and CDR2 SYGVKD. Sequences were obtained from blood. The receptor was derived from a man aged 80 or over in good health. The genes are TRBV10-3 and TRBJ2-3; TRBD2 matches 8 bases. The CDR3 loop reads CAIRLAAGTDTQYF. DNA of the CDR3: TGTGCCATCAGACTAGCGGCGGGCACAGATACGCAGTATTTT.